A single sample is the source of the 12 T cell receptor beta chains below, sequenced in a study of T cells in Graves' hyperthyroidism and ophthalmopathy. It was RNA transcripts that yielded the amplified TCR beta CDR3 regions. The study used the HTBI primer set for a first-round RT-PCR of the TCR CDR3. TCRdb re-called the multiplex PCR reads through MiXCR, storing one row per CDR3 protein. The table lists about 420,000 distinct CDR3 sequences, approximately 15% of them singletons, with approximately 7.5% in the top ten. Material for sequencing was blood. The receptor set was obtained from a woman aged 18-29 years with Graves' hyperthyroidism.

The sample holds many counts of this clonotype. The chain employs TRBV7-9 and TRBJ1-4; D remains ambiguous. The CDR3 totals 13 residues. The V gene's germline CDR1 is SEHNR and CDR2 FQNEAQ (reference sequence). Trimming took 5 bases from V and 5 from J, leaving 9 bases between them. CDR3 nucleotide sequence: TGTGCCAGCAGCCGCGTCGAGAATGAAAAACTGTTTTTT. It specifies CASSRVENEKLFF.

Only a few counts were recorded for this clonotype. The chain carries TRBV19 and TRBJ2-7; a weak D match, TRBD1 (8 bases). Trimming stripped 4 bases from V and 2 bases from J, with 18 bases between. Germline V gene sequence: CDR1 LNHDA, CDR2 SQIVND (reference sequence). This CDR3 has 16 amino acids. CDR3 DNA: TGTGCCAGTAGTACCCCCACCACAGGGGGGGCCTACGAGCAGTACTTC. Residues: CASSTPTTGGAYEQYF.

This clonotype showed up many times. This chain joins TRBV7-8 and TRBJ2-5; TRBD1 is a possible D gene (6 bases). The CDR3 covers 13 residues. Trimming took off 5 bases at V and 5 bases at J, with 12 bases between the two ends. The germline V gene encodes CDR1 SGHVS and CDR2 FQNEAQ. The CDR3, as DNA: TGTGCCAGCAGCCCTCTGGGGGCGGAGACCCAGTACTTC. Translated, it gives CASSPLGAETQYF.

This chain links TRBV13 with TRBJ2-7; D is undetermined. This CDR3 is built from 16 residues. Germline V gene sequence: CDR1 PRHDT, CDR2 FYEKMQ (reference sequence). Trimming cost V 4 bases and J 2 bases, with 18 bases left between them. DNA of the CDR3: TGTGCCAGCAGCTCCTATACACATCCCGATGCCTACGAGCAGTACTTC. Residues: CASSSYTHPDAYEQYF.

Ten or more counts support this clonotype. The chain uses TRBV5-5 and TRBJ2-3, with D maybe TRBD1 (6 bases). The V end was cut by 0 bases, the J end by 2 bases, with 10 bases between. Per germline, CDR1 SGHKS and CDR2 YYEKEE (reference sequence). CDR3 length equals 15 residues. This chain's CDR3 is CASSLGQGTTDTQYF. The CDR3, as DNA: TGTGCCAGCAGCTTGGGGCAGGGGACCACAGATACGCAGTATTTT.

This clonotype was detected many times. The chain recombines TRBV20-1 with TRBJ2-3; 15 bases map to TRBD2. Trimming cost V 6 bases and J 4 bases; bases outside gene matches: 5. The germline gives CDR1 DFQATT, CDR2 SNEGSKA (reference sequence). The CDR3 consists of 15 residues. The CDR3 sequence is CSAVGLAGGSDTQYF. CDR3 coding DNA: TGCAGTGCGGTTGGACTAGCGGGGGGGTCAGATACGCAGTATTTT.

This clonotype was observed a few times. The chain is built from TRBV12-3 or TRBV12-4 and TRBJ2-7; possible D gene TRBD2, 6 bases. The CDR3 loop spans 16 amino acids. V was clipped by 7 bases and J by 3 bases, with 22 bases between them. The CDR3 region has the DNA TGTGCCAGCACTAGACTTCGGGGGAGCCGGCTCTACGAGCAGTACTTC. It translates to CASTRLRGSRLYEQYF.

This clonotype has ten or more counts. V is TRBV10-3 and J is TRBJ2-1; 10 bases map to TRBD2. Germline CDR1 and CDR2: ENHRY and SYGVKD. There are 15 residues in the CDR3. The trim removed 9 bases at V and 0 bases at J, leaving 5 bases unmatched. The CDR3 DNA sequence: TGTGCCATATTAGCGGGAGGAAGCTCCTACAATGAGCAGTTCTTC. The encoded protein is CAILAGGSSYNEQFF.

In this sample, this clonotype turned up many times. The V and J genes are TRBV2 and TRBJ1-3, with unresolved D. The CDR3 length is 15 residues. Germline V lookup: CDR1 SNHLY, CDR2 FYNNEI. V was cut by 6 bases and J by 0 bases, with 12 bases left in between. The CDR3 DNA reads as TGTGCCAGCAGCGCCGGATCTGGCTCTGGAAACACCATATATTTT. This codes for CASSAGSGSGNTIYF.

The rearrangement joins TRBV13 to TRBJ2-1; maybe TRBD2 (7 bases). Germline-derived CDR1 and CDR2 are PRHDT and FYEKMQ (reference sequence). Trimming took off 6 bases at V and 5 bases at J, with 23 bases between the two ends. The CDR3 sequence is 17 residues long. DNA of the CDR3: TGTGCCAGCAGTCGGGGGGCGGGAGAGAGGCGACACAATGAGCAGTTCTTC. The encoded protein is CASSRGAGERRHNEQFF.

This rearrangement joins TRBV3-1 to TRBJ2-7; D uncertain. Germline loops: CDR1 LGHDT, CDR2 YNNKEL (reference sequence). The CDR3 has 15 residues. Trimming took 0 bases from V and 3 from J, leaving 12 bases between them. Here the CDR3 reads CASSQDRNGYYEQYF. CDR3 bases: TGTGCCAGCAGCCAAGATCGTAACGGCTACTACGAGCAGTACTTC.

This chain's CDR3 is CASSLRFLVTGHNEQFF. The CDR3 region has the DNA TGTGCCAGCAGCTTGAGGTTTTTAGTGACAGGGCACAATGAGCAGTTCTTC. The chain combines TRBV5-6 with TRBJ2-1; 7 positions agree with TRBD1. The CDR3 has 17 amino acids. Germline CDR1 SGHDT, CDR2 YYEEEE. The V and J ends lost 1 base and 5 bases, in that order; junction bases with no gene match: 12.